The rows below give T cell receptor beta chains drawn from one sample of a study of T cells in Graves' hyperthyroidism and ophthalmopathy. TCRdb reprocessed the multiplex PCR reads with MiXCR, giving one entry per CDR3 protein. Of about 660,000 distinct CDR3 sequences in the sample, roughly 46% are singletons; the top ten hold about 7%. Material for sequencing was peripheral blood or thyroid tissue (not recorded which). The origin of the receptors is an adult man with Graves' disease, either hyperthyroidism or ophthalmopathy (not recorded which). Both conserved end residues are part of each CDR3. A D gene is named only where the DNA matches it firmly. The listing skips clone size in some rows; elsewhere it reads once, few, many or a size class.

v_gene	len	abundance	d_gene	j_gene	CDR3nt	CDR3aa
TRBV30	14	NA	TRBD1	TRBJ1-5	TGTGCCTGGAGTGGGACAGGGGATGGTCAGCCCCAGCATTTT	CAWSGTGDGQPQHF
TRBV15	16	NA	NA	TRBJ2-5	TGTGCCACCAGTGATTCAGGTCGGGGACGCAATCAGCCCCAGTACTTC	CATSDSGRGRNQPQYF
TRBV14	17	NA	TRBD1	TRBJ1-6	TGTGCCAGCTCACCAAGGAGGGGGACAGCGAATAATTCACCCCTCCACTTT	CASSPRRGTANNSPLHF
TRBV7-8	14	NA	TRBD2	TRBJ2-5	TGTGCCAGCAGTGAGTGGGAGGGCCGGGAGACCCAGTACTTC	CASSEWEGRETQYF
TRBV2	20	NA	TRBD1	TRBJ2-6	TGTGCCAGCAGTTACCTACCCTCCGGGACAGGGCCCTCTGGGGCCAACGTCCTGACTTTC	CASSYLPSGTGPSGANVLTF
TRBV6-1	16	NA	NA	TRBJ1-1	TGTGCCAGCAGTCCCGGCCCCGCGTACTCGAACACTGAAGCTTTCTTT	CASSPGPAYSNTEAFF
TRBV20-1	15	NA	NA	TRBJ1-6	TGCAGTGCTATCGGGCCGAGCTCCTATAATTCACCCCTCCACTTT	CSAIGPSSYNSPLHF
TRBV7-2	13	many	TRBD1	TRBJ2-7	TGTGCCAGCAGCTCTGACAGGGGGGACGAGCAGTACTTC	CASSSDRGDEQYF
TRBV19	9	few	NA	TRBJ2-3	TGTGCCAGTGGAGATACGCAGTATTTT	CASGDTQYF
TRBV7-3	16	NA	TRBD2	TRBJ2-5	TGTGCCAGCAGCCTTACTAGCGGGGGGGCTGAAGAGACCCAGTACTTC	CASSLTSGGAEETQYF
TRBV12-3/TRBV12-4	14	many	NA	TRBJ1-6	TGTGCCAGCACCCTACTTCTCGGGGGATCACCCCTCCACTTT	CASTLLLGGSPLHF
TRBV19	14	few	NA	TRBJ2-5	TGTGCCAGTAGTAGTGCACGGGGGCGAGAGACCCAGTACTTC	CASSSARGRETQYF
TRBV7-9	16	NA	NA	TRBJ2-7	TGTGCCAGCAGCCTAAGATCAGGGGTCGACACCGGGGAGCTGTACTTC	CASSLRSGVDTGELYF
TRBV7-2	12	many	TRBD1	TRBJ1-1	TGTGCCAGCAGCCTGGACAGGATTGGCGCTTTCTTT	CASSLDRIGAFF
TRBV2	13	few	NA	TRBJ1-1	TGTGCCAGCTCTTATACACCCGGGACTGAAGCTTTCTTT	CASSYTPGTEAFF
TRBV13	15	many	NA	TRBJ1-4	TGTGCCAGCAGCTTAGGCCTGAGTTCTTATGAAAAACTGTTTTTT	CASSLGLSSYEKLFF
TRBV25-1	13	NA	TRBD1	TRBJ1-2	TGTGCCAGCACGACAGGGTTCCCCTATGGCTACACCTTC	CASTTGFPYGYTF
TRBV20-1	14	NA	TRBD2	TRBJ2-7	TGCAGTGCTATAAATAGCGGGGGGGCGTACGAGCAGTACTTC	CSAINSGGAYEQYF
TRBV29-1	14	many	NA	TRBJ1-3	TGCAGCGTCCTCGACTTGTCCTCTGGAAACACCATATATTTT	CSVLDLSSGNTIYF
TRBV2	15	NA	NA	TRBJ1-6	TGTGCCAGCAGCCAAAACCGGGAATATAATTCACCCCTCCACTTT	CASSQNREYNSPLHF
TRBV24-1	12	once	NA	TRBJ2-5	TGTGCCACCAGTGTTGAAGGGGAGACCCAGTACTTC	CATSVEGETQYF
TRBV29-1	13	many	NA	TRBJ1-5	TGCAGCGTTTCCGACCTCGGAAATCAGCCCCAGCATTTT	CSVSDLGNQPQHF
TRBV10-3	14	many	NA	TRBJ1-6	TGTGCCATCGGCACAGGGTTTCGTAATTCACCCCTCCACTTT	CAIGTGFRNSPLHF
TRBV9	15	many	NA	TRBJ1-1	TGTGCCAGCAGCGTAGAAGGAGACGGGGACACTGAAGCTTTCTTT	CASSVEGDGDTEAFF
TRBV7-9	15	many	NA	TRBJ1-4	TGTGCCAGCAGCTCCGACAGCTCGTGGGGTGAAAAACTGTTTTTT	CASSSDSSWGEKLFF
TRBV9	14	many	NA	TRBJ2-5	TGTGCCAGCAGCGTCGGGGGAGGAGGGGAGACCCAGTACTTC	CASSVGGGGETQYF
TRBV25-1	16	NA	TRBD1	TRBJ2-5	TGTGCCAGCAGTGCCCAGGACAGGGGTACGCAAGAGACCCAGTACTTC	CASSAQDRGTQETQYF
TRBV7-9	14	NA	TRBD1	TRBJ1-1	TGTGCCAGCAGCTCACAGACAGGGCGGTCGGAAGCTTTCTTT	CASSSQTGRSEAFF
TRBV29-1	14	NA	NA	TRBJ1-1	TGCAGCGTTGCGCCCCGACAGTCCAACACTGAAGCTTTCTTT	CSVAPRQSNTEAFF
TRBV10-2	15	NA	NA	TRBJ1-2	TGCGCCAGCAGTGTTAATAGGTTAGCTAACTATGGCTACACCTTC	CASSVNRLANYGYTF
TRBV24-1	15	many	NA	TRBJ1-5	TGTGCCACCAGTGACGGTACGTGGGCGAATCAGCCCCAGCATTTT	CATSDGTWANQPQHF
TRBV5-1	19	NA	TRBD1	TRBJ2-6	TGCGCCAGCAGCTCTACTGGGACAGGTTTGGTTCCCGGGGCCAACGTCCTGACTTTC	CASSSTGTGLVPGANVLTF
TRBV2	13	many	NA	TRBJ1-4	TGTGCCAGCAGTGAAGGAGGAAATGAAAAACTGTTTTTT	CASSEGGNEKLFF
TRBV10-3	14	many	NA	TRBJ1-3	TGTGCCATCAGTTCACCGGGACCCCGGGACACCATATATTTT	CAISSPGPRDTIYF
TRBV2	14	NA	TRBD2	TRBJ2-7	TGTGCCAGCAGTGATGTAACGGGAGGGTACGAGCAGTACTTC	CASSDVTGGYEQYF
TRBV7-6	16	NA	NA	TRBJ2-7	TGTGCCAGCAGCGCAATAACTAGAGGAGGACCCTACGAGCAGTACTTC	CASSAITRGGPYEQYF
TRBV24-1	14	many	NA	TRBJ2-5	TGTGCCACCAGTGGAGAGACTGCACAAGAGACCCAGTACTTC	CATSGETAQETQYF
TRBV12-3/TRBV12-4	12	NA	TRBD1	TRBJ1-5	TGTGCCAGCCAGGGGGTAGGGTTACCCCAGCATTTT	CASQGVGLPQHF
TRBV9	14	NA	NA	TRBJ2-5	TGTGCCAGCAGCGAACAGGGTGCGGGGGAGACCCAGTACTTC	CASSEQGAGETQYF
TRBV18	13	many	NA	TRBJ1-5	TGTGCCAGCTCACAGGTTAGCAATCAGCCCCAGCATTTT	CASSQVSNQPQHF
TRBV7-9	16	many	TRBD1	TRBJ1-2	TGTGCCAGCAGCCCAGGCAGTGGTCAGGGGGCGAGGGGCTACACCTTC	CASSPGSGQGARGYTF
TRBV10-3	15	NA	TRBD1	TRBJ1-3	TGTGCCAGCACTAAGGGACAGAGCTCTGGAAACACCATATATTTT	CASTKGQSSGNTIYF
TRBV7-9	14	once	NA	TRBJ1-1	TGTGCCAGCAGCCCCCGGTCGGGGGACCCTGAAGCTCTCTTT	CASSPRSGDPEALF
TRBV5-1	15	many	NA	TRBJ1-5	TGCGCCAGCAGCTTGACTGGGGCTAGCAATCAGCCCCAGCATTTT	CASSLTGASNQPQHF
TRBV24-1	15	NA	NA	TRBJ1-4	TGTGCCAGCAGTTGGGGGCCGGGACCGTTGGAAAAACTGTTTTTT	CASSWGPGPLEKLFF
TRBV7-6	14	few	NA	TRBJ1-4	TGTGCCAGCAGCTTAGGGGGGGGAACGGAAAAACTGTTTTTT	CASSLGGGTEKLFF
TRBV9	12	many	TRBD1	TRBJ1-1	TGTGCCATCCGACAGGGGCTCACTGAAGCTTTCTTT	CAIRQGLTEAFF
TRBV10-3	16	once	NA	TRBJ1-5	TGTGCCATCGGGGGCGACAGTTCTCACGGGGACCAGCCCCAGCATTTT	CAIGGDSSHGDQPQHF
TRBV29-1	12	many	TRBD1	TRBJ1-2	TGCAGCGTGGGGACAGGGGATCGTGGCTACACCTTC	CSVGTGDRGYTF
TRBV29-1	14	NA	NA	TRBJ1-4	TGCAGCATACGTCAGGGCAATGGTAATGAAAAACTGTTTTTT	CSIRQGNGNEKLFF
TRBV19	13	NA	NA	TRBJ1-1	TGTGCCAGTAGGGACAGAAGAAACACTGAAGCTTCCTTT	CASRDRRNTEASF
TRBV7-8	17	NA	TRBD1	TRBJ1-6	TGTGCCAGCAGCTTGGCTTCCCCCGGGACAGGCTATTCACCCCTCCACTTT	CASSLASPGTGYSPLHF
TRBV5-1	17	few	NA	TRBJ1-6	TGCGCCAGCAGTATCGGGGACATTAGCTCCTATAATTCACCCCTCCACTTT	CASSIGDISSYNSPLHF
TRBV19	12	NA	NA	TRBJ1-2	TGTGCCAGTAGTCAGGGTGTTTGGGGCTACACCTTC	CASSQGVWGYTF
TRBV29-1	12	NA	TRBD1	TRBJ1-2	TGCAGCAGTTTCAGACAGGGCTATGGCTACACCTTC	CSSFRQGYGYTF
TRBV2	14	many	NA	TRBJ1-5	TGTGCCAGCAGTGCGGACTTTAGCAATCAGCCCCAGCATTTT	CASSADFSNQPQHF
TRBV7-2	14	NA	NA	TRBJ1-1	TGTGCCAGCAGCTTTACAGTTTCGAACACTGAAGCTTTCTTT	CASSFTVSNTEAFF
TRBV7-4	16	NA	NA	TRBJ2-2	TGTGCCAGCAGCGTAGATCTGGGGATGGACACCGGGGAGCTGTTTTTT	CASSVDLGMDTGELFF